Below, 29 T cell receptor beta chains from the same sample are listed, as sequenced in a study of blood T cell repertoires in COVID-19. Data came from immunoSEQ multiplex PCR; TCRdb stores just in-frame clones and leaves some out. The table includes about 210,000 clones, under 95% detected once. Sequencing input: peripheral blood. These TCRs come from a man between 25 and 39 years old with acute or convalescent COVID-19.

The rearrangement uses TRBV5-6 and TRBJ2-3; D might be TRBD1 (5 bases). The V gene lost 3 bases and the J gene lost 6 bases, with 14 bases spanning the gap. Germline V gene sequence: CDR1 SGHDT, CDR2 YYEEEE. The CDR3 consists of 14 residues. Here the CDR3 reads CASSSIRDSDTQYF. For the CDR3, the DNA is TGTGCCAGCAGCTCGATCAGGGATTCGGATACGCAGTATTTT.

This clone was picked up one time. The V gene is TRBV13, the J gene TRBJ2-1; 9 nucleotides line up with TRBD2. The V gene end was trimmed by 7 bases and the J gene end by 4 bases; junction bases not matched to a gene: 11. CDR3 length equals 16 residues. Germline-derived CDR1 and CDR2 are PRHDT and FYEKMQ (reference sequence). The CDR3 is CASNSLGSGGYNEQFF. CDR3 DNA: TGTGCCAGCAATTCCCTGGGGAGCGGGGGGTACAATGAGCAGTTCTTC.

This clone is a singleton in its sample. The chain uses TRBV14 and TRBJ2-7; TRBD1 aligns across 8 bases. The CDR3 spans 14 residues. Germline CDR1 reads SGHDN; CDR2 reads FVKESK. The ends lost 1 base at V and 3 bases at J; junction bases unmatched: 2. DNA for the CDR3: TGTGCCAGCAGCCAAGGGACAGGGATCTACGAGCAGTACTTC. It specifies CASSQGTGIYEQYF.

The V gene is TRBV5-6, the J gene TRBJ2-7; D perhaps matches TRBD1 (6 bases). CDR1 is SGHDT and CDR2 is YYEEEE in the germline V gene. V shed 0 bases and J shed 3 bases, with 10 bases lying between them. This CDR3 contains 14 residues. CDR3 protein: CASSLDPDSYEQYF. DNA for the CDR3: TGTGCCAGCAGCTTGGATCCGGACAGCTACGAGCAGTACTTC.

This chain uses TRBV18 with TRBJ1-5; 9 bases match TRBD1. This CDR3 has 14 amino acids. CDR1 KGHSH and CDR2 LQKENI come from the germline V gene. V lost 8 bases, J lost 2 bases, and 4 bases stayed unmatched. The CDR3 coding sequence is TGTGCCAGCGCGGGACAGGGAGGCAATCAGCCCCAGCATTTT. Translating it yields CASAGQGGNQPQHF.

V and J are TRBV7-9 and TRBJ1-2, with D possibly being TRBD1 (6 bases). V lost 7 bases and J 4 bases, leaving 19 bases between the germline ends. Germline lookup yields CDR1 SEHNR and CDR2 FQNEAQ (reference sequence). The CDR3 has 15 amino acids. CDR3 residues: CASTPPGQTPYGYTF. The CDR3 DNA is TGTGCCAGCACCCCCCCTGGACAGACACCCTATGGCTACACCTTC.

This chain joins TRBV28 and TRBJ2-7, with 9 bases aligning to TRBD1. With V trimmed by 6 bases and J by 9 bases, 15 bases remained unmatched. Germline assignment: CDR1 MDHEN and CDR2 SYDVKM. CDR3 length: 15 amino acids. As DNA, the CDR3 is TGTGCCAGCAGGACATCCTCGACAGGGGGTAGGACGCAGTACTTC. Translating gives CASRTSSTGGRTQYF.

For the CDR3, the DNA is TGTGCCAGCTCACCGCGGACAGGGCCGATTGAAGCTTTCTTT. Translation gives CASSPRTGPIEAFF. This chain connects TRBV18 to TRBJ1-1; 8 nucleotides agree with TRBD1. The CDR3 loop spans 14 amino acids. From germline, CDR1 is KGHSH and CDR2 LQKENI. Trimming cost V 3 bases and J 7 bases; bases outside gene matches: 7.

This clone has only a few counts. The CDR3 sequence is CASSQDGGTGQYF. The CDR3 region has the DNA TGCGCCAGCAGCCAAGACGGTGGGACAGGGCAGTATTTT. The V gene is TRBV4-1, the J gene TRBJ2-3, with 8 positions matching TRBD1. Unmatched junction bases numbered 4, after V lost 0 bases and J lost 11 bases. This CDR3 region has 13 residues. Per the germline V gene, CDR1 is MGHRA and CDR2 is YSYEKL.

The DNA of the CDR3 is TGTGCCAGTAGTATGGGCTCTCAGGGGCGGGTTTCAGCGTCTGAAGCTTTCTTT. Translation: CASSMGSQGRVSASEAFF. This rearrangement joins TRBV19 to TRBJ1-1; a weak D match, TRBD1 (6 bases). In germline, CDR1 is LNHDA, CDR2 SQIVND (reference sequence). The V end was cut by 3 bases, the J end by 6 bases, with 26 bases between. The CDR3 covers 18 residues.

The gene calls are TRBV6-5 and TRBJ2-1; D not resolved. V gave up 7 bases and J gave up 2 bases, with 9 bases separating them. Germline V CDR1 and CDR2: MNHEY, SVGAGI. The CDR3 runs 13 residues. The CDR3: CASTPIAYNEQFF. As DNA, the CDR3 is TGTGCCAGCACCCCCATTGCCTACAATGAGCAGTTCTTC.

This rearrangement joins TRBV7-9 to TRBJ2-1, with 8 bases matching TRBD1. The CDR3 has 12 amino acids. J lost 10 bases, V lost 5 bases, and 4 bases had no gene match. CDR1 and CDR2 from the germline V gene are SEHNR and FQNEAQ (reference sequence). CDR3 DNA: TGTGCCAGCAGCGTGAGACAGGGGGAGCAGTTCTTC. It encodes CASSVRQGEQFF.

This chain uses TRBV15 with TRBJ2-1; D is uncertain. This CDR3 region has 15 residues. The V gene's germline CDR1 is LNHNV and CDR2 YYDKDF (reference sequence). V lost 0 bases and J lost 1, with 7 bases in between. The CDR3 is CATSRELLSYNEQFF. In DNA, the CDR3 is TGTGCCACCAGCAGAGAGCTACTATCCTACAATGAGCAGTTCTTC.

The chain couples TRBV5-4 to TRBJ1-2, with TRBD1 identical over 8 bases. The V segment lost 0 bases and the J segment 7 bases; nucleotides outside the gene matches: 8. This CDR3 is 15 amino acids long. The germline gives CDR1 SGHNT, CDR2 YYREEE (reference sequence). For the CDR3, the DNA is TGTGCCAGCAGCTTGGCCAGGGGGCAGGGGGCTGGCTACACCTTC. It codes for CASSLARGQGAGYTF.

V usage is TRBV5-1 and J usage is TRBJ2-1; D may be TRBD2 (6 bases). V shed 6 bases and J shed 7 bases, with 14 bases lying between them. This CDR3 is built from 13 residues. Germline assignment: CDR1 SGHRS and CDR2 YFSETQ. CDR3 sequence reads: CASTLAGWNEQFF. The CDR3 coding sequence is TGCGCCAGCACCCTTGCGGGGTGGAATGAGCAGTTCTTC.

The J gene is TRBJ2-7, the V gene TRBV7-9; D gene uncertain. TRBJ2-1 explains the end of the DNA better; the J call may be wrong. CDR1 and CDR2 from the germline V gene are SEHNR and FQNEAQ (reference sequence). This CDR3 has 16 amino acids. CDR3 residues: CASSLSRSRPRNEQFF. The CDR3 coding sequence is TGTGCCAGCAGCTTAAGCCGATCGAGGCCCCGCAATGAGCAGTTCTTC.

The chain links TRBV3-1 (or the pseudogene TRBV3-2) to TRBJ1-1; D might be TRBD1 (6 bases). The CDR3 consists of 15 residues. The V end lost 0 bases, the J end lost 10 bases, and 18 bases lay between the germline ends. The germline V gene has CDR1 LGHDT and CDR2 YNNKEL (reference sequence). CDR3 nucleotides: TGTGCCAGCAGCCAAGATCGGGGCAGGGGAAGGGGAGCTTTCTTT. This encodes CASSQDRGRGRGAFF.

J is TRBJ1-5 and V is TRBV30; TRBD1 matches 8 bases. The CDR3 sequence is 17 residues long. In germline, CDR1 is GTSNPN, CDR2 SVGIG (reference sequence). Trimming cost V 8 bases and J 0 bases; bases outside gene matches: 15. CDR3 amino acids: CAITAGTGAFSNQPQHF. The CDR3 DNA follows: TGTGCCATCACTGCCGGGACAGGAGCCTTTAGCAATCAGCCCCAGCATTTT.

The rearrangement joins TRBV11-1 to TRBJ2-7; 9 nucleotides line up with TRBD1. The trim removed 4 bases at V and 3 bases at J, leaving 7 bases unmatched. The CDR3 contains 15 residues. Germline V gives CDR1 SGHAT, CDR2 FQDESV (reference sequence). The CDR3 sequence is CASSSKSTGGYEQYF. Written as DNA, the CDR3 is TGTGCCAGCAGCTCGAAATCGACAGGGGGCTACGAGCAGTACTTC.

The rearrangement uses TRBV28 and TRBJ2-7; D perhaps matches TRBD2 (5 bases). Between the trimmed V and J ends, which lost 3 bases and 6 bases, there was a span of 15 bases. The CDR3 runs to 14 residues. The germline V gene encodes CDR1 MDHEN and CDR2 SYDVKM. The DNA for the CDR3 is TGTGCCAGCAGTTTGGAACTAACGAGGGTCGAGCAGTACTTC. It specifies CASSLELTRVEQYF.

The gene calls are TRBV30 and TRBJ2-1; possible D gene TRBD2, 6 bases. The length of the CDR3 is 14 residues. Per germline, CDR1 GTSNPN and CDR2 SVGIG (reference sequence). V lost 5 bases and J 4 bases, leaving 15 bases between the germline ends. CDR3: CAWLARGPYNEQFF. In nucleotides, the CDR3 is TGTGCCTGGTTAGCGCGGGGACCTTACAATGAGCAGTTCTTC.

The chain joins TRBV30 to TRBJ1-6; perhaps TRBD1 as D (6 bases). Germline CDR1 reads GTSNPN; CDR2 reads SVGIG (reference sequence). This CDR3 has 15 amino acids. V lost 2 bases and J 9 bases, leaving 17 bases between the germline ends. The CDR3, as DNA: TGTGCCTGGAGTTCCGCCCAGGCAGGGGTTTCACCCCTCCACTTT. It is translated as CAWSSAQAGVSPLHF.

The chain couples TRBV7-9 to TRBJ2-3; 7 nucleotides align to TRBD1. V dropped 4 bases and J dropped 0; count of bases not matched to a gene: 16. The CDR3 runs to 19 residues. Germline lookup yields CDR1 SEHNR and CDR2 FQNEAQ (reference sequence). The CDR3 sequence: CASSSRAQTGIFSTDTQYF. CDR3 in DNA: TGTGCCAGCAGCTCCCGGGCGCAGACAGGGATTTTCAGCACAGATACGCAGTATTTT.

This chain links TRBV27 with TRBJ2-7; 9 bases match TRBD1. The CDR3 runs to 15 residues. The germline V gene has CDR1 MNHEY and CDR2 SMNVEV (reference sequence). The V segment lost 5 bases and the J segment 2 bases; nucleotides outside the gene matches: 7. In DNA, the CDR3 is TGTGCCAGCAGTACACCCCGGGACAGGGCCTACGAGCAGTACTTC. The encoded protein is CASSTPRDRAYEQYF.

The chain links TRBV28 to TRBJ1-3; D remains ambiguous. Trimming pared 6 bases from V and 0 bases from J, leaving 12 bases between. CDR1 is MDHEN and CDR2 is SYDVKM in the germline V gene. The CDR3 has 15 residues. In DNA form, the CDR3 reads TGTGCCAGCAGCTCGAGCCCTTACTCTGGAAACACCATATATTTT. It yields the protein CASSSSPYSGNTIYF.

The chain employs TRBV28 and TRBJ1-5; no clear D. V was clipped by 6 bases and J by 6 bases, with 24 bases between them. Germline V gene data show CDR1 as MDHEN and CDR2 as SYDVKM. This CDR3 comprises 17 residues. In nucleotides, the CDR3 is TGTGCCAGCAGCCGTCTCCCGGACTTGCTGGCTAGTCAGCCCCAGCATTTT. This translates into CASSRLPDLLASQPQHF. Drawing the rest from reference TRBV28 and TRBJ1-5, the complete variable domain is DVKVTQSSRYLVKRTGEKVFLECVQDMDHENMFWYRQDPGLGLRLIYFSYDVKMKEKGDIPEGYSVSREKKERFSLILESASTNQTSMYLCASSRLPDLLASQPQHFGDGTRLSIL.

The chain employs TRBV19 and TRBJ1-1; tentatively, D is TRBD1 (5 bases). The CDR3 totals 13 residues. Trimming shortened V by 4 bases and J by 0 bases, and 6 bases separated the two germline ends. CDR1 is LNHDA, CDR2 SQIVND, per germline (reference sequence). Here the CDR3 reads CASSKGVNTEAFF. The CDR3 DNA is TGTGCCAGTAGTAAAGGGGTGAACACTGAAGCTTTCTTT.

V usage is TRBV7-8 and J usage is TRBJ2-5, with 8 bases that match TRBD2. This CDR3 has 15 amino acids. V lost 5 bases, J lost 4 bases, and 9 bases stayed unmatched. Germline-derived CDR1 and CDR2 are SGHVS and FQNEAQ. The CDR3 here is CASSLFGGDPETQYF. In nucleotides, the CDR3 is TGTGCCAGCAGCCTCTTCGGGGGGGACCCAGAGACCCAGTACTTC.

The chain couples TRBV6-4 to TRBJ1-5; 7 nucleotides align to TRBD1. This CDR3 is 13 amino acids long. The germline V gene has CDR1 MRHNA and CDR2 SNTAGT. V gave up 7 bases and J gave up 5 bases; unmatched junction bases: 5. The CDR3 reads CASTGQVYQPQHF. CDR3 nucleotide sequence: TGTGCCAGCACTGGACAGGTTTATCAGCCCCAGCATTTT.